The 22 T cell receptor beta chains listed next were all sequenced from one sample in a study of blood T cell repertoires in COVID-19. The method was immunoSEQ multiplex PCR; TCRdb's version includes in-frame clones alone and lacks a portion of them. The sample contains almost 70,000 clones, around three quarters of which appear only once. Sample: peripheral blood. All receptors come from a man between 60 and 75 years old with acute or convalescent COVID-19.

The V and J genes are TRBV5-8 and TRBJ1-6, with D tentatively TRBD1 (5 bases). The CDR3 runs to 16 residues. CDR1 is SGHTS and CDR2 is YDEGEE in the germline V gene. Trimming shortened V by 3 bases and J by 4 bases, and 14 bases separated the two germline ends. Written as DNA, the CDR3 is TGTGCCAGCAGCTCAATCTTGGAGGGGTATAATTCACCCCTCCACTTT. Protein product: CASSSILEGYNSPLHF.

The chain employs TRBV5-1 and TRBJ2-2; D remains unclear. The CDR3 totals 14 residues. Per the germline V gene, CDR1 is SGHRS and CDR2 is YFSETQ. Trimming removed 2 bases from V and 1 base from J, with 6 bases in between. The CDR3 protein is CASSFDWNTGELFF. CDR3 sequence (DNA): TGCGCCAGCAGCTTCGACTGGAACACCGGGGAGCTGTTTTTT.

The chain links TRBV6-4 to TRBJ1-1; 7 bases line up with TRBD1. After removal of 4 bases from V and 4 bases from J, the junction contained 6 bases not matched to a gene. The CDR3 covers 14 residues. The germline V gene encodes CDR1 MRHNA and CDR2 SNTAGT. CDR3 DNA: TGTGCCAGCAGTGTCCAACCAGGGGGCACTGAAGCTTTCTTT. Protein sequence: CASSVQPGGTEAFF.

The chain couples TRBV30 to TRBJ1-2; 9 bases map to TRBD1. The ends lost 2 bases at V and 10 bases at J; junction bases unmatched: 8. Germline CDR1 is GTSNPN and CDR2 is SVGIG (reference sequence). This CDR3 is built from 13 residues. Written as DNA, the CDR3 is TGTGCCTGGAGTCCAAACAGGGGGCTCCACTACACCTTC. It encodes CAWSPNRGLHYTF.

The chain carries TRBV7-2 and TRBJ1-1; possibly TRBD1 for D (5 bases). The CDR3 consists of 15 residues. Germline-derived CDR1 and CDR2 are SGHTA and FQGNSA. Trimming stripped 3 bases from V and 5 bases from J, with 16 bases between. The CDR3: CASSFSGVGGTEAFF. For the CDR3, the DNA is TGTGCCAGCAGCTTTAGCGGGGTTGGGGGAACTGAAGCTTTCTTT.

The chain combines TRBV5-1 with TRBJ2-7, with TRBD1 identical over 8 bases. Germline trimming cut 3 bases from V and 2 bases from J; bases unmatched to any gene: 10. The length of the CDR3 is 16 residues. Germline V gene lookup returns CDR1 SGHRS and CDR2 YFSETQ. The CDR3 nucleotides are TGCGCCAGCAGCTCCCCCGACAGGGGTAGCGCCTACGAGCAGTACTTC. This encodes CASSSPDRGSAYEQYF.

This clone was recorded many times. This chain links TRBV5-1 with TRBJ2-7; possibly TRBD1 for D (6 bases). The CDR3 loop spans 16 amino acids. Trimming stripped 3 bases from V and 2 bases from J, with 18 bases between. Germline-derived CDR1 and CDR2 are SGHRS and YFSETQ. The DNA of the CDR3 is TGCGCCAGCAGCTCGTATTACAGGGAACCAACCTACGAGCAGTACTTC. Protein: CASSSYYREPTYEQYF.

The J gene is TRBJ2-1, the V gene TRBV6-2 or TRBV6-3; D is undetermined. CDR3 size: 14 residues. The V end was cut by 0 bases, the J end by 2 bases, with 5 bases between. Germline assignment: CDR1 MNHEY and CDR2 SVGEGT. DNA for the CDR3: TGTGCCAGCAGTTACTCGCCAGCCTACAATGAGCAGTTCTTC. It codes for CASSYSPAYNEQFF.

In this sample, this clone turned up a few times. J is TRBJ1-4 and V is TRBV25-1, with D maybe TRBD1 (5 bases). Trimming shortened V by 6 bases and J by 5 bases, and 10 bases separated the two germline ends. Germline CDR1 and CDR2: MGHDK and SYGVNS. CDR3 length equals 13 residues. This CDR3 is CASRRQPNEKLFF. CDR3 nucleotide sequence: TGTGCCAGCAGAAGACAGCCAAATGAAAAACTGTTTTTT.

The chain joins TRBV10-1 to TRBJ1-5, with D hard to call. CDR3 size: 12 residues. CDR1 and CDR2 from the germline V gene are WNHNN and SYGVQD (reference sequence). Trimming removed 2 bases at V and 4 bases at J, with 3 bases between. CDR3 loop: CASSEPNQPQHF. In DNA, the CDR3 is TGCGCCAGCAGTGAGCCGAATCAGCCCCAGCATTTT.

The rearrangement links TRBV5-1 to TRBJ1-1; D unresolved. Germline V lookup: CDR1 SGHRS, CDR2 YFSETQ. Trimming pared 0 bases from V and 1 base from J, leaving 10 bases between. This CDR3 spans 15 amino acids. This chain's CDR3 is CASSLEGRGNTEAFF. The DNA for the CDR3 is TGCGCCAGCAGCTTGGAAGGGCGGGGGAACACTGAAGCTTTCTTT.

The DNA of the CDR3 is TGCGCCAGCAGCCGGCAGGTCGCGGATACGCAGTATTTT. Encoded protein: CASSRQVADTQYF. This chain connects TRBV10-1 to TRBJ2-3; unclear D gene. The CDR3 is 13 amino acids. The V end was cut by 6 bases, the J end by 6 bases, with 13 bases between. The germline gives CDR1 WNHNN, CDR2 SYGVQD (reference sequence).

This chain joins TRBV6-6 and TRBJ1-2; D not resolved. Per germline, CDR1 MNHNY and CDR2 SVGAGI (reference sequence). The CDR3 covers 13 residues. V gave up 5 bases and J gave up 4 bases, with 11 bases separating them. This chain's CDR3 is CASSTQEGYGYTF. The CDR3, as DNA: TGTGCCAGCAGTACACAAGAGGGCTATGGCTACACCTTC.

The chain joins TRBV4-2 to TRBJ1-3; 8 bases map to TRBD1. The V and J ends lost 0 bases and 2 bases, in that order; junction bases with no gene match: 6. Germline V CDR1 and CDR2: LGHNA, YNFKEQ. The CDR3 contains 17 residues. CDR3 bases: TGTGCCAGCAGCCAAGAATACGGACAGGGCGCTGGAAACACCATATATTTT. Its translation is CASSQEYGQGAGNTIYF.

The chain combines TRBV6-2 or TRBV6-3 with TRBJ2-5; weak D call: TRBD2 (6 bases). Trimming cost V 2 bases and J 3 bases, with 16 bases left between them. Germline CDR1 reads MNHEY; CDR2 reads SVGEGT. This CDR3 comprises 16 residues. CDR3 amino acids: CASSYDLREREETQYF. DNA for the CDR3: TGTGCCAGCAGTTACGACCTCCGGGAGAGGGAAGAGACCCAGTACTTC.

This rearrangement joins TRBV19 to TRBJ1-5; D gene unclear. CDR3 length: 15 residues. Germline assignment: CDR1 LNHDA and CDR2 SQIVND (reference sequence). V shed 2 bases and J shed 0 bases, with 8 bases lying between them. The CDR3 region is CASSIPGYSNQPQHF. In DNA, the CDR3 is TGTGCCAGTAGTATACCAGGATATAGCAATCAGCCCCAGCATTTT.

This clone was detected a few times. The chain has TRBV5-1 and TRBJ1-4, with 9 bases identical to TRBD1. Germline CDR1 and CDR2: SGHRS and YFSETQ. CDR3 length: 16 amino acids. V shed 0 bases and J 2 bases; nucleotides not matched to a gene: 2. CDR3 amino acids: CASSLGQGVTNEKLFF. DNA of the CDR3: TGCGCCAGCAGCTTGGGACAGGGGGTGACTAATGAAAAACTGTTTTTT.

The chain recombines TRBV5-1 with TRBJ2-2, with D unclear. The length of the CDR3 is 15 residues. Germline assignment: CDR1 SGHRS and CDR2 YFSETQ. V was clipped by 4 bases and J by 3 bases, with 13 bases between them. CDR3 in amino acids: CASSPFGVHTGELFF. The CDR3 nucleotides are TGCGCCAGCAGCCCATTCGGAGTGCACACCGGGGAGCTGTTTTTT.

The V gene is TRBV6-5, the J gene TRBJ1-4, with D possibly matching TRBD1 (5 bases). V dropped 6 bases and J dropped 2 bases, with 13 bases sitting between them. The CDR3 spans 15 residues. Germline lookup yields CDR1 MNHEY and CDR2 SVGAGI. The CDR3 loop is CASSDQGYTNEKLFF. CDR3 bases: TGTGCCAGCAGCGACCAGGGATACACTAATGAAAAACTGTTTTTT.

A single count supports this clone. V usage is TRBV7-3 and J usage is TRBJ2-3; 8 bases map to TRBD2. Trimming took 0 bases from V and 0 from J; bases not matched to a gene: 2. The CDR3 sequence is 16 residues long. Germline V gene lookup returns CDR1 SGHTA and CDR2 FQGTGA. The chain's CDR3 is CASSLTRGGSTDTQYF. The CDR3 nucleotides read TGTGCCAGCAGCTTAACACGGGGGGGCAGCACAGATACGCAGTATTTT.

Written as DNA, the CDR3 is TGTGCCAGCAGCCCCGTCGTTTTGGACAGGGGCTACGAGCAGTACTTC. Its translation is CASSPVVLDRGYEQYF. The V gene is TRBV4-2, the J gene TRBJ2-7; 9 bases align to TRBD1. This CDR3 contains 16 residues. Germline CDR1 reads LGHNA; CDR2 reads YNFKEQ. V was pared by 4 bases and J by 3 bases, with 10 bases of the junction left unmatched.

The V call is TRBV7-9, the J call TRBJ2-7; 7 nucleotides match TRBD1. The ends lost 0 bases at V and 6 bases at J; junction bases unmatched: 5. The CDR3 runs 14 residues. CDR1 SEHNR and CDR2 FQNEAQ come from the germline V gene (reference sequence). CDR3 region: CASSLATGASEQYF. The CDR3 bases are TGTGCCAGCAGCTTAGCAACAGGGGCGAGCGAGCAGTACTTC.